These 5 T cell receptor beta chains were all obtained from the same sample, sequenced in a study of cytomegalovirus exposure and HLA in healthy donors. Produced via immunoSEQ multiplex PCR; TCRdb's table is partial and in-frame only. The sample contains 130,000 to 150,000 clones, approximately 88% of which appear only once. Sequencing was carried out using PBMCs. These receptors all stem from a woman under 30 in good health and CMV-seropositive.

This clone appeared a single time. The genes are TRBV6-1 and TRBJ1-5, with 9 bases identical to TRBD1. CDR3 length equals 15 residues. Germline CDR1 and CDR2: MNHNS and SASEGT. J was trimmed by 2 bases and V by 2 bases; bases with no gene match: 1. CDR3: CASSEWDRGNQPQHF. DNA of the CDR3: TGTGCCAGCAGTGAATGGGACAGGGGCAATCAGCCCCAGCATTTT.

CDR3 DNA sequence: TGTGCCAGCAGCCCCCGGGACAGGGTTAGAGATACGCAGTATTTT. Its translation: CASSPRDRVRDTQYF. V and J are TRBV7-2 and TRBJ2-3; 9 nucleotides agree with TRBD1. Trimming cost V 5 bases and J 5 bases; bases outside gene matches: 8. Per the germline V gene, CDR1 is SGHTA and CDR2 is FQGNSA. The CDR3 loop spans 15 amino acids.

The chain is built from TRBV6-1 and TRBJ2-7; 8 positions match TRBD2. This CDR3 is 13 amino acids long. Looked up from germline, CDR1 is MNHNS and CDR2 is SASEGT. After removal of 8 bases from V and 0 bases from J, the junction contained 3 bases not matched to a gene. The chain's CDR3 is CASGTSGSYEQYF. The CDR3 bases are TGTGCCAGCGGAACTAGCGGCTCCTACGAGCAGTACTTC.

The rearrangement links TRBV6-6 to TRBJ2-1, with TRBD2 as a possible D gene (6 bases). Trimming took off 7 bases at V and 0 bases at J, with 16 bases between the two ends. This CDR3 contains 16 residues. CDR1 and CDR2 from the germline V gene are MNHNY and SVGAGI (reference sequence). CDR3 coding DNA: TGTGCCAGCACTCCGTTGGGGGGAGGCTCCTACAATGAGCAGTTCTTC. Amino acids: CASTPLGGGSYNEQFF.

The CDR3 reads CATRASSAQYF. The CDR3, as DNA: TGTGCCACCCGCGCTTCAAGCGCCCAGTATTTT. The gene calls are TRBV6-5 and TRBJ2-3; no definite D call. The CDR3 length is 11 residues. The V end was cut by 10 bases, the J end by 12 bases, with 17 bases between. Per the germline V gene, CDR1 is MNHEY and CDR2 is SVGAGI.